These 18 T cell receptor beta chains share one sample of origin, sequenced in a study of blood T cell repertoires in COVID-19. Assay used: immunoSEQ multiplex PCR; TCRdb lists only in-frame clones, some missing. The profile covers over 250,000 clones, with about 91% appearing a single time and around 10% taken by the ten largest. The specimen was PBMCs or T cells enriched from blood (not recorded which). Receptors originate from a woman under 30 who had recovered from COVID-19.

This clone has a single count. V is TRBV6-2 or TRBV6-3 and J is TRBJ1-5, with 9 bases identical to TRBD1. CDR1 and CDR2 (germline): MNHEY, SVGEGT. This CDR3 is 16 amino acids long. The junction had 4 bases not matched to a gene; V was cut back by 4 bases and J by 0 bases. CDR3: CASSWDREYSNQPQHF. CDR3 DNA sequence: TGTGCCAGCAGTTGGGACAGGGAGTATAGCAATCAGCCCCAGCATTTT.

The genes are TRBV7-9 and TRBJ1-1; 7 bases align to TRBD1. With V trimmed by 1 base and J by 3 bases, 5 bases remained unmatched. The CDR3 spans 15 residues. Per germline, CDR1 SEHNR and CDR2 FQNEAQ (reference sequence). The CDR3 bases are TGTGCCAGCAGCTTAGAATTACAGGGGTACACTGAAGCTTTCTTT. As protein: CASSLELQGYTEAFF.

The chain couples TRBV30 to TRBJ2-3; the match to TRBD2 covers 8 bases. From germline, CDR1 is GTSNPN and CDR2 SVGIG (reference sequence). The CDR3 covers 15 residues. The trim removed 2 bases at V and 2 bases at J, leaving 6 bases unmatched. Here the CDR3 reads CAWSFSGGATDTQYF. CDR3 coding DNA: TGTGCCTGGAGTTTCAGCGGGGGAGCCACAGATACGCAGTATTTT.

This rearrangement joins TRBV19 to TRBJ2-1; TRBD2 matches at 10 bases. Germline assignment: CDR1 LNHDA and CDR2 SQIVND (reference sequence). The trim removed 3 bases at V and 7 bases at J, leaving 6 bases unmatched. This CDR3 has 15 amino acids. CDR3 nucleotide sequence: TGTGCCAGTAGTATCGCAGCGGGGGGGCATAATGAGCAGTTCTTC. It codes for CASSIAAGGHNEQFF.

The genes are TRBV2 and TRBJ2-7; D uncertain. Germline V gene sequence: CDR1 SNHLY, CDR2 FYNNEI. Trimming pared 5 bases from V and 6 bases from J, leaving 11 bases between. There are 12 residues in the CDR3. The CDR3 loop reads CASSSQALEQYF. CDR3 nucleotide sequence: TGTGCCAGCAGTTCTCAGGCCCTCGAGCAGTACTTC.

The chain couples TRBV28 to TRBJ1-1; D ambiguous. Trimming left V 1 base short and J 8 bases short, with 8 bases between. In germline, CDR1 is MDHEN, CDR2 SYDVKM. The CDR3 sequence is 12 residues long. The CDR3 DNA follows: TGTGCCAGCAGTTTATCGACCGGGGAAGCTTTCTTT. Protein sequence: CASSLSTGEAFF.

This chain uses TRBV7-2 with TRBJ1-1; possibly TRBD1 for D (5 bases). The V end was cut by 11 bases, the J end by 4 bases, with 17 bases between. In germline, CDR1 is SGHTA, CDR2 FQGNSA. The CDR3 sequence is 13 residues long. In nucleotides, the CDR3 is TGTGCCGGAAAAAAAGGGGCCGGCACTGAAGCTTTCTTT. Translating it yields CAGKKGAGTEAFF.

The V gene is TRBV29-1, the J gene TRBJ1-2; tentative D call: TRBD1 (6 bases). The germline CDR1 and CDR2 sequences are SQVTM and ANQGSEA. Trimming stripped 4 bases from V and 4 bases from J, with 16 bases between. CDR3 length: 14 residues. CDR3 sequence (DNA): TGCAGCGTTGGCGGGGGGCAAGACCTCTATGGCTACACCTTC. Translating gives CSVGGGQDLYGYTF.

This clone was recorded only once. The chain uses TRBV5-4 and TRBJ2-1; TRBD2 aligns across 8 bases. V shed 4 bases and J 0 bases; nucleotides not matched to a gene: 12. The V gene's germline CDR1 is SGHNT and CDR2 YYREEE (reference sequence). The CDR3 loop spans 18 amino acids. CDR3 protein: CASSATPSGYSSYNEQFF. CDR3 nucleotide sequence: TGTGCCAGCAGCGCTACCCCTAGCGGGTATAGCTCCTACAATGAGCAGTTCTTC.

The chain couples TRBV7-9 to TRBJ2-1, with TRBD1 matching 9 bases. The CDR3 has 17 residues. CDR1 is SEHNR, CDR2 FQNEAQ, per germline (reference sequence). The J segment lost 5 bases and the V segment lost 5 bases, leaving 13 bases of the junction unmatched. The CDR3 bases are TGTGCCAGCAGCCCTAGAGGGCCGGGACAGGGCAACAATGAGCAGTTCTTC. This translates into CASSPRGPGQGNNEQFF.

J is TRBJ2-1 and V is TRBV24-1; the match to TRBD1 covers 11 bases. The junction had 5 bases not matched to a gene; V was cut back by 9 bases and J by 8 bases. Germline values: CDR1 KGHDR, CDR2 SFDVKD. The CDR3 length is 13 residues. CDR3 region: CATGTGGIDEQFF. The CDR3 bases are TGTGCCACCGGGACAGGGGGAATCGATGAGCAGTTCTTC.

The chain combines TRBV4-2 with TRBJ2-1; 9 positions match TRBD2. Germline CDR1 reads LGHNA; CDR2 reads YNFKEQ. Germline trimming cut 6 bases from V and 4 bases from J; bases unmatched to any gene: 7. This CDR3 contains 15 residues. The CDR3 sequence is CASRPAGLAYNEQFF. The CDR3 coding sequence is TGTGCCAGCAGACCTGCGGGACTAGCTTACAATGAGCAGTTCTTC.

This chain uses TRBV6-2 or TRBV6-3 with TRBJ1-5; D perhaps matches TRBD1 (6 bases). CDR1 and CDR2 from the germline V gene are MNHEY and SVGEGT. V was pared by 4 bases and J by 2 bases, with 12 bases between. This CDR3 has 15 residues. CDR3 DNA sequence: TGTGCCAGCAGTTGGGGGGGCTCGGGCAATCAGCCCCAGCATTTT. Its translation is CASSWGGSGNQPQHF.

CDR3: CASSSEVLPTDTQYF. As DNA, the CDR3 is TGTGCCAGCAGCTCGGAGGTTCTACCTACAGATACGCAGTATTTT. This rearrangement joins TRBV9 to TRBJ2-3; TRBD2 is a possible D gene (5 bases). CDR3 length: 15 residues. The germline V gene encodes CDR1 SGDLS and CDR2 YYNGEE. V lost 4 bases and J lost 3, with 15 bases in between.

V gene TRBV27 combines with J gene TRBJ1-2, with 10 nucleotides matching TRBD1. This CDR3 contains 15 residues. J lost 4 bases, V lost 4 bases, and 6 bases had no gene match. The germline V gene has CDR1 MNHEY and CDR2 SMNVEV (reference sequence). The CDR3 reads CASSSIDRGLYGYTF. For the CDR3, the DNA is TGTGCCAGCAGTTCGATTGACAGGGGGCTCTATGGCTACACCTTC.

This clone was observed once. The V gene is TRBV15, the J gene TRBJ2-1, with D possibly TRBD2 on 6 matching bases. Trimming cost V 1 base and J 14 bases, with 15 bases left between them. The CDR3 runs to 13 residues. The germline V gene encodes CDR1 LNHNV and CDR2 YYDKDF (reference sequence). The CDR3 bases are TGTGCCACCAGCAGAGTTGGGGCGGGAATGGAGTTCTTC. It encodes CATSRVGAGMEFF.

This chain connects TRBV7-2 to TRBJ2-7, with 8 bases matching TRBD1. Unmatched junction bases numbered 3, after V lost 5 bases and J lost 3 bases. The V gene's germline CDR1 is SGHTA and CDR2 FQGNSA. This CDR3 has 13 amino acids. The DNA of the CDR3 is TGTGCCAGCAGCATGACAGGGGTCTACGAGCAGTACTTC. It encodes CASSMTGVYEQYF.

The genes are TRBV4-1 and TRBJ1-4; D gene uncertain. V lost 8 bases and J lost 5, with 15 bases in between. The CDR3 runs to 14 residues. Germline CDR1 and CDR2: MGHRA and YSYEKL. The DNA of the CDR3 is TGCGCCAGCGCCAGCCAAACACTAAATGAAAAACTGTTTTTT. This gives the protein CASASQTLNEKLFF.